This TCR beta chain was found in a study of blood T cells in healthy people across ages. With a J-beta primer mix and a sample-barcoded 5' primer, a second PCR ran roughly 6 to 11 cycles. TCRdb ran MiXCR on the 5' RACE reads and lists one entry per CDR3 protein. The data hold roughly 1,500,000 distinct CDR3 sequences, with around 42% observed a single time. CDR1 and CDR2 (germline): SEHNR, FQNEAQ (reference sequence). Trimming at V came to 5 bases and at J to 3 bases, leaving 14 bases not matched to a gene. The CDR3 runs to 18 residues. This clonotype was detected a few times. What was sequenced was blood. This rearrangement joins TRBV7-9 to TRBJ2-7; 12 bases are shared with TRBD1. This sequence originates from a woman younger than 35 in good health. The DNA of the CDR3 is TGTGCCAGCAGCGTAAAAGGGACAGGGGGCGGAAGATTCTACGAGCAGTACTTC. It yields the protein CASSVKGTGGGRFYEQYF.